The subject of this entry is one T cell receptor (beta chain). These data belong to a study of shared clonotypes between healthy human individuals. Whole-study context: Donors had three CD4 naive, three CD4 memory, two CD8 naive and one CD8 memory plate apiece.

The assay was run at deep level. 200 to 250 ng DNA, 30,000 or so T cell genomes, went into each sorted-subset replicate PCR. Produced via immunoSEQ multiplex PCR; TCRdb's table is partial and in-frame only. The sample has about 1.1 million clones, roughly 77% seen once. Nashville, Tennessee was home to all donors, each a Caucasian adult. The receptor was isolated from a man aged 18 to 30 in good health. Some clones in this sample may be carry-over from other donors' samples. Sequencing was performed on memory CD4+ T cells from PBMCs. Subset indicated: CD45RA-negative fraction.

In DNA form, the CDR3 reads TGTGCCAGCAGAGGTATGGGGTTAGCGGAAGAGACCCAGTACTTC. Protein: CASRGMGLAEETQYF. V and J are TRBV27 and TRBJ2-5; a weak D match, TRBD2 (6 bases). V lost 6 bases to trimming and J lost 3 bases, with 17 bases between them. CDR1 and CDR2 from the germline V gene are MNHEY and SMNVEV (reference sequence). This CDR3 region has 15 residues.